This T cell receptor beta chain was sequenced in a study of cytomegalovirus exposure and HLA in healthy donors. Overall study: Earlier, 150 million to 200 million T cells were analyzed, and some 120 million unique TCR beta sequences were found among them.

Amplification used 60 Vbeta primers and 13 Jbeta primers. Repertoires were generated with immunoSEQ multiplex PCR, while TCRdb's copy carries only in-frame clones and drops some. This table holds tens of thousands of clones. A remark on this clone: Its antigen is not known.

Whole-study findings and limits: A later analysis reportedly identified an Asian-associated ancestry cluster as carrying fewer N-insertions than the approximately 620-donor mean. Diagnosis of cytomegalovirus status made by the classifier reportedly showed high specificity and sensitivity. In a later analysis, CMV-associated beta chains were mostly HLA-associated, it appeared.

Germline V CDR1 and CDR2: MNHEY, SMNVEV (reference sequence). The V segment lost 2 bases and the J segment 7 bases; nucleotides outside the gene matches: 14. This CDR3 contains 18 residues. The TCR originated in a woman aged 25 to 45 in good health and CMV-seronegative. Sequenced material: PBMCs. The chain employs TRBV27 and TRBJ1-4; 9 bases align to TRBD1. The CDR3 region is CASSLRVQHRGLGEKLFF. The CDR3 coding sequence is TGTGCCAGCAGTTTACGAGTCCAGCACAGGGGGCTTGGTGAAAAACTGTTTTTT.